Listed below are T cell receptor beta chains from one sample, sequenced in a study of blood T cell repertoires in COVID-19. Some clones are missing from TCRdb's copy, which holds only in-frame ones; the method was immunoSEQ multiplex PCR. The sample includes 150,000 to 200,000 clones, approximately 90% of them seen just once. The source material was peripheral blood. The receptors come from a human donor in a cohort sampled during active COVID-19. Each CDR3 is given with its conserved first and last residue. The D gene is left open where the match is weak. Clone size is stated in some rows and not others, as once, few, many or a class when expanded.

d_gene	abundance	v_gene	j_gene	CDR3aa	CDR3nt
TRBD1	NA	TRBV29-1	TRBJ2-5	CSVPSGPGQGANLLGWSETQYF	TGCAGCGTCCCGTCGGGACCGGGACAGGGGGCTAACTTGCTAGGTTGGAGTGAGACCCAGTACTTC
NA	NA	TRBV6-2/TRBV6-3	TRBJ2-5	CASSSQETQYF	TGTGCCAGCAGTTCTCAAGAGACCCAGTACTTC
TRBD1	NA	TRBV28	TRBJ2-2	CASSLTGHTGELFF	TGTGCCAGCAGTTTGACAGGGCACACCGGGGAGCTGTTTTTT
NA	NA	TRBV4-2	TRBJ1-2	CASSQEDSPNYGYTF	TGTGCCAGCAGCCAAGAGGACAGCCCTAACTATGGCTACACCTTC
NA	NA	TRBV2	TRBJ1-2	CASGGWTSNYGYTF	TGTGCCAGCGGAGGATGGACTTCTAACTATGGCTACACCTTC
NA	NA	TRBV12-3/TRBV12-4	TRBJ1-2	CASSFSSSEGYTF	TGTGCCAGCAGTTTTTCGTCCTCGGAGGGCTACACCTTC
TRBD1	NA	TRBV27	TRBJ1-5	CASSLTGPGNQPQHF	TGTGCCAGCAGTTTGACAGGGCCAGGCAATCAGCCCCAGCATTTT
NA	once	TRBV5-6	TRBJ2-2	CASSQTGSEELFF	TGTGCCAGCAGCCAAACAGGGTCCGAGGAGCTGTTTTTT
TRBD2	NA	TRBV6-5	TRBJ2-7	CASIPSRGNYEQYF	TGTGCCAGCATCCCATCGCGGGGGAACTACGAGCAGTACTTC
TRBD1	NA	TRBV4-1	TRBJ2-7	CASSQGQPPYEQYF	TGCGCCAGCAGCCAGGGACAGCCTCCCTACGAGCAGTACTTC
TRBD2	NA	TRBV10-3	TRBJ2-7	CAISGLAGVNEQYF	TGTGCCATCAGTGGATTAGCGGGAGTCAACGAGCAGTACTTC
TRBD1	once	TRBV9	TRBJ2-5	CASSAGTEETQYF	TGTGCCAGCAGTGCCGGGACAGAAGAGACCCAGTACTTC
TRBD2	NA	TRBV5-1	TRBJ2-5	CASSETSGTQETQYF	TGCGCCAGCAGCGAGACTAGCGGTACTCAAGAGACCCAGTACTTC
TRBD1	NA	TRBV30	TRBJ2-7	CAWRGLGGPDYEQYF	TGTGCCTGGAGAGGTTTAGGGGGCCCAGACTACGAGCAGTACTTC
TRBD1	NA	TRBV5-1	TRBJ2-7	CASSQQGAHEQYF	TGCGCCAGCAGTCAACAGGGGGCCCACGAGCAGTACTTC
TRBD1	NA	TRBV9	TRBJ1-3	CASSTYDRAAGNTIYF	TGTGCCAGCAGCACATATGACAGGGCGGCTGGAAACACCATATATTTT
NA	NA	TRBV7-9	TRBJ1-4	CASSLDGGRPTNEKLFF	TGTGCCAGCAGCTTAGATGGAGGGCGGCCCACTAATGAAAAACTGTTTTTT
NA	few	TRBV4-3	TRBJ1-3	CASSQVGTVNSGNTIYF	TGCGCCAGCAGCCAAGTGGGCACCGTGAACTCTGGAAACACCATATATTTT
TRBD2	NA	TRBV18	TRBJ2-7	CASSRTAGLAGDSYEQYF	TGTGCCAGCTCACGCACCGCTGGGCTAGCGGGAGATTCCTACGAGCAGTACTTC
TRBD1	NA	TRBV5-6	TRBJ2-7	CASSLYGQGVQYF	TGTGCCAGCAGCTTATACGGACAGGGGGTGCAGTACTTC
NA	NA	TRBV27	TRBJ1-6	CASSNSGESPLHF	TGTGCCAGCAGTAACTCAGGGGAATCACCCCTCCACTTT
TRBD1	NA	TRBV5-1	TRBJ1-3	CASSLDRGGSGNTIYF	TGCGCCAGCAGCTTGGACAGGGGAGGCTCTGGAAACACCATATATTTT
NA	NA	TRBV6-2/TRBV6-3	TRBJ2-3	CASSVKLDTQYF	TGTGCCAGCAGCGTTAAGCTGGATACGCAGTATTTT
TRBD2	NA	TRBV28	TRBJ2-3	CASHLAGVGTDTQYF	TGTGCCAGCCATCTAGCGGGGGTTGGCACAGATACGCAGTATTTT
TRBD1	NA	TRBV4-3	TRBJ1-4	CASSQDGGFGTGAEKLFF	TGCGCCAGCAGCCAAGATGGGGGTTTCGGGACAGGGGCTGAAAAACTGTTTTTT
NA	NA	TRBV27	TRBJ2-1	CASSFIGGRYNEQFF	TGTGCCAGCAGTTTTATCGGGGGGCGATACAATGAGCAGTTCTTC
TRBD2	NA	TRBV29-1	TRBJ2-7	CSVTLAGRGVSYEQYF	TGCAGCGTCACCCTGGCGGGGCGGGGGGTCTCCTACGAGCAGTACTTC
NA	NA	TRBV10-2	TRBJ1-1	CASSAGWNTEAFF	TGCGCCAGCAGTGCGGGTTGGAACACTGAAGCTTTCTTT
NA	NA	TRBV2	TRBJ1-1	CASSYWEEGKAFF	TGTGCCAGCAGTTACTGGGAGGAGGGGAAAGCTTTCTTT
NA	once	TRBV11-3	TRBJ1-2	CASSSILSGRVHYGYTF	TGTGCCAGCAGCTCTATTCTATCCGGCAGGGTTCACTATGGCTACACCTTC
NA	NA	TRBV11-2	TRBJ2-3	CASSSTTGRTDTQYF	TGTGCCAGCAGCTCAACGACAGGCCGCACAGATACGCAGTATTTT
TRBD1	NA	TRBV19	TRBJ2-2	CASSGTGAGGELFF	TGTGCCAGTAGTGGGACAGGGGCTGGCGGGGAGCTGTTTTTT
TRBD1	NA	TRBV9	TRBJ1-2	CASSSGQGDGYTF	TGTGCCAGCAGCTCGGGACAGGGCGATGGCTACACCTTC
NA	NA	TRBV30	TRBJ2-1	CAWKWGLVDEQFF	TGTGCCTGGAAATGGGGGCTTGTGGATGAGCAGTTCTTC
NA	NA	TRBV7-2	TRBJ2-7	CASSFSTGRLYEQYF	TGTGCCAGCAGCTTCTCCACAGGCAGACTCTACGAGCAGTACTTC
NA	NA	TRBV18	TRBJ2-7	CASSPYLQGWSEQYF	TGTGCCAGCTCACCATATCTCCAGGGATGGAGCGAGCAGTACTTC
NA	NA	TRBV2	TRBJ2-5	CASSADSQETQYF	TGTGCCAGCAGTGCAGACAGCCAAGAGACCCAGTACTTC
NA	NA	TRBV7-9	TRBJ2-3	CASSPTSRDDTQYF	TGTGCCAGCAGCCCCACTTCCAGGGATGATACGCAGTATTTT
TRBD1	NA	TRBV6-2/TRBV6-3	TRBJ1-1	CASSGKTGRVRYTEAFF	TGTGCCAGCAGTGGAAAGACAGGGCGGGTCCGGTACACTGAAGCTTTCTTT
NA	NA	TRBV7-9	TRBJ1-6	CASSLTAYNSPLHF	TGTGCCAGCAGCTTGACAGCCTATAATTCACCCCTCCACTTT
NA	NA	TRBV6-1	TRBJ2-3	CASSEAPEYTQYF	TGTGCCAGCAGTGAAGCGCCCGAGTATACGCAGTATTTT
TRBD2	NA	TRBV29-1	TRBJ2-7	CSAQAGGPREQYF	TGCAGCGCCCAAGCGGGAGGGCCACGGGAGCAGTACTTC
TRBD1	NA	TRBV6-2/TRBV6-3	TRBJ2-7	CASSRPGGEQYF	TGTGCCAGCAGTCGTCCAGGGGGCGAGCAGTACTTC
TRBD1	NA	TRBV28	TRBJ1-4	CASSVRQGVREKLFF	TGTGCCAGCAGTGTGAGACAGGGGGTGCGCGAAAAACTGTTTTTT
NA	NA	TRBV24-1	TRBJ2-3	CATSVGSGTDTQYF	TGTGCCACCAGTGTAGGGTCGGGAACAGATACGCAGTATTTT
NA	few	TRBV29-1	TRBJ2-7	CSVIVRDEQYF	TGCAGCGTTATAGTTAGAGACGAGCAGTACTTC
TRBD1	NA	TRBV4-1	TRBJ1-1	CASSPGGTGNTEAFF	TGCGCCAGCAGCCCCGGAGGGACAGGGAACACTGAAGCTTTCTTT
TRBD1	once	TRBV2	TRBJ1-4	CASSRQGQGNEKLFF	TGTGCCAGCAGCCGCCAGGGACAGGGGAATGAAAAACTGTTTTTT
NA	NA	TRBV15	TRBJ1-5	CATPVVGGVSNQPQHF	TGTGCCACCCCGGTGGTTGGGGGGGTGAGCAATCAGCCCCAGCATTTT